The T cell receptor (beta chain) under discussion was sequenced for a study of CD8+CD57+ T cells in acquired aplastic anemia. Study context: DNA from sorted CD4+ and CD8+ cells averaged roughly 3.4 ug. General study findings and limits: Patients were compared with controls for CD8+ Simpson's diversity, and no significant difference emerged. Patients and controls shared 25 to 35 CD8+ CDR3 sequences, highly expressed in patients.

Worth noting for this clonotype: Antigen unknown.

The TCR beta profiling, which covered VDJ combination and CDR3 sequence, was carried out using genomic DNA as the template. TCRdb processed the reads anew with MiXCR; each CDR3 protein has one entry. This sample has some 200,000 distinct CDR3 sequences, with almost 35% found just once. CDR1 and CDR2 from the germline V gene are MNHNS and SASEGT. The V and J ends lost 4 bases and 6 bases respectively, with 10 bases between them. The CDR3 is 13 residues long. This chain connects TRBV6-1 to TRBJ1-5; D is unresolved. This TCR came from a human donor in good health, serving as a control. The specimen was sorted CD4+, CD8+, or CD8+CD57+ T cells (not recorded which) from PBMCs. The CDR3 loop reads CASSGREAQPQHF. CDR3 DNA: TGTGCCAGCAGTGGACGGGAGGCTCAGCCCCAGCATTTT.